The 32 T cell receptor beta chains reported below all come from one sample, sequenced in a study of Ad26.COV2.S vaccination and SARS-CoV-2 variants. Treatment given: some 20 received Ad26.COV2.S at low or high dose, single or two shots; roughly five received placebo; per-sample allocation not given. Samples analyzed were those drawn on day 63 after the first vaccine or placebo injection. The assay was immunoSEQ multiplex PCR, and TCRdb's table has in-frame clones only and misses some. The repertoire holds about 440,000 clones, with around 90% as singletons. The sample consisted of peripheral blood, taken in a trial of Ad26.COV2.S vaccine versus placebo. These receptor sequences come from a person aged 18 to 59 who received the Ad26.COV2.S COVID-19 vaccine or a placebo.

This clone was picked up one time. V usage is TRBV5-4 and J usage is TRBJ2-5; possible D gene TRBD2, 6 bases. Trimming pared 0 bases from V and 4 bases from J, leaving 13 bases between. This CDR3 region has 15 residues. Germline CDR1 SGHNT, CDR2 YYREEE (reference sequence). CDR3 sequence: CASSLAGQGGETQYF. Written as DNA, the CDR3 is TGTGCCAGCAGCTTGGCAGGGCAGGGAGGAGAGACCCAGTACTTC.

The gene calls are TRBV15 and TRBJ2-5; TRBD1 might be the D (6 bases). The V end was cut by 3 bases, the J end by 2 bases, with 10 bases between. Germline lookup yields CDR1 LNHNV and CDR2 YYDKDF (reference sequence). The CDR3 has 14 residues. The CDR3, as DNA: TGTGCCACCAGCAGTGACAGGTTACAAGAGACCCAGTACTTC. Its translation is CATSSDRLQETQYF.

This clone was observed a few times. This chain links TRBV5-1 with TRBJ2-5; perhaps TRBD2 as D (6 bases). The germline gives CDR1 SGHRS, CDR2 YFSETQ. V lost 0 bases, J lost 4 bases, and 13 bases lay in between. The CDR3 consists of 15 residues. The CDR3 DNA sequence: TGCGCCAGCAGCTTGGGTTTGGCTAGCGCAGAGACCCAGTACTTC. Its translation is CASSLGLASAETQYF.

The J gene is TRBJ1-3, the V gene TRBV5-4, with a tentative D call TRBD1 (6 bases). Germline assignment: CDR1 SGHNT and CDR2 YYREEE (reference sequence). Deletions cut 0 bases from V and 6 bases from J, with 10 bases between. There are 14 residues in the CDR3. CDR3 DNA sequence: TGTGCCAGCAGCTTGGACAGGGTAGAAAACACCATATATTTT. It codes for CASSLDRVENTIYF. The variable domain in full, with the rest retrieved from reference TRBV5-4 and TRBJ1-3, is ETGVTQSPTHLIKTRGQQVTLRCSSQSGHNTVSWYQQALGQGPQFIFQYYREEENGRGNFPPRFSGLQFPNYSSELNVNALELDDSALYLCASSLDRVENTIYFGEGSWLTVV.

V and J are TRBV19 and TRBJ2-2; D call uncertain. Looked up from germline, CDR1 is LNHDA and CDR2 is SQIVND (reference sequence). V lost 6 bases to trimming and J lost 5 bases, with 13 bases between them. This CDR3 contains 14 residues. CDR3 nucleotides: TGTGCCAGTAGAGTACCGTGGGGAACCGGGGAGCTGTTTTTT. Translated: CASRVPWGTGELFF.

The chain combines TRBV19 with TRBJ1-6; weak D call: TRBD1 (5 bases). The CDR3 is 14 residues long. V lost 3 bases, J lost 7 bases, and 10 bases lay in between. Germline loops: CDR1 LNHDA, CDR2 SQIVND (reference sequence). The CDR3 DNA sequence: TGTGCCAGTAGTATCGGGGGGAGGAATTCACCCCTCCACTTT. It yields the protein CASSIGGRNSPLHF.

This clone was observed a single time. The chain links TRBV28 to TRBJ2-7, with 7 bases fitting TRBD1. Germline V gene data show CDR1 as MDHEN and CDR2 as SYDVKM. Trimming cost V 2 bases and J 4 bases; bases outside gene matches: 5. The CDR3 covers 14 residues. CDR3: CASSLAQGVYEQYF. The CDR3 region has the DNA TGTGCCAGCAGTTTAGCCCAGGGGGTTTACGAGCAGTACTTC.

This clone has just one count. Other DNA sequences from this sample encode an identical CDR3 as well. The chain combines TRBV11-3 with TRBJ2-2; D gene uncertain. From germline, CDR1 is SGHNT and CDR2 YENEEA. V was cut by 1 base and J by 6 bases, with 3 bases left in between. The CDR3 covers 12 residues. CDR3 nucleotide sequence: TGTGCCAGCAGCTTAGGCCCCGGGGAGCTGTTTTTT. This encodes CASSLGPGELFF.

The sample holds a few counts of this clone. The rearrangement joins TRBV7-2 to TRBJ1-5, with TRBD1 as a possible D gene (5 bases). The V gene's germline CDR1 is SGHTA and CDR2 FQGNSA. This CDR3 has 15 amino acids. V was trimmed by 5 bases and J by 3 bases, leaving 14 bases between them. This chain's CDR3 is CASSPRPGTNQPQHF. CDR3 sequence (DNA): TGTGCCAGCAGCCCGCGACCAGGGACCAATCAGCCCCAGCATTTT.

The gene calls are TRBV10-3 and TRBJ2-5; tentative D call: TRBD2 (6 bases). V was trimmed by 4 bases and J by 3 bases, leaving 9 bases between them. Germline V lookup: CDR1 ENHRY, CDR2 SYGVKD. The CDR3 is made up of 13 amino acids. The CDR3 region is CAISATSEETQYF. The CDR3 DNA sequence: TGTGCCATCAGTGCGACTAGTGAAGAGACCCAGTACTTC.

As concerns this clone: Distinct nucleotide sequences in the sample also encode this CDR3. This chain connects TRBV28 to TRBJ1-1, with D perhaps TRBD1 (5 bases). The CDR3 covers 12 residues. The germline CDR1 and CDR2 sequences are MDHEN and SYDVKM. With 3 bases removed from V and 8 bases from J, the gap between germline ends came to 10 bases. As DNA, the CDR3 is TGTGCCAGCAGTTTTGGAGGGACGGAAGCTTTCTTT. This gives the protein CASSFGGTEAFF. Complete variable domain (other parts from reference TRBV28 and TRBJ1-1): DVKVTQSSRYLVKRTGEKVFLECVQDMDHENMFWYRQDPGLGLRLIYFSYDVKMKEKGDIPEGYSVSREKKERFSLILESASTNQTSMYLCASSFGGTEAFFGQGTRLTVV.

This clone was seen a single time. The chain has TRBV27 and TRBJ1-2, with D uncertain. The ends were cut back, 10 bases at V and 4 bases at J, with 13 bases in the middle. Germline loops: CDR1 MNHEY, CDR2 SMNVEV (reference sequence). The CDR3 loop spans 12 amino acids. The CDR3 protein is CATAESGYGYTF. Written as DNA, the CDR3 is TGTGCCACCGCGGAGTCAGGCTATGGCTACACCTTC.

This clone was seen at least ten times. V and J are TRBV6-6 and TRBJ2-7; 9 bases match TRBD2. Losses at the gene ends were 2 bases for V and 4 bases for J; bases not matched to a gene: 3. Germline CDR1 and CDR2: MNHNY and SVGAGI (reference sequence). The CDR3 has 14 residues. CDR3 loop: CASSYGTSNYEQYF. The CDR3 region has the DNA TGTGCCAGCAGTTACGGGACTAGCAATTACGAGCAGTACTTC.

This chain links TRBV2 with TRBJ2-1; no clear D. Germline V lookup: CDR1 SNHLY, CDR2 FYNNEI. This CDR3 region has 16 residues. Trimming pared 2 bases from V and 3 bases from J, leaving 14 bases between. In DNA, the CDR3 is TGTGCCAGCAGTGAAAGGAACTTGAAGGACTACAATGAGCAGTTCTTC. Translated, it gives CASSERNLKDYNEQFF.

The chain has TRBV25-1 and TRBJ2-2; 15 nucleotides match TRBD2. From germline, CDR1 is MGHDK and CDR2 SYGVNS. Trimming took 7 bases from V and 5 from J; bases not matched to a gene: 8. The CDR3 consists of 17 residues. The CDR3 DNA reads TGTGCCAGCACGATAGGACTAGCGGGAGGGGGTACCGGGGAGCTGTTTTTT. Its protein product is CASTIGLAGGGTGELFF. Full variable domain (remainder filled in from reference TRBV25-1 and TRBJ2-2): EADIYQTPRYLVIGTGKKITLECSQTMGHDKMYWYQQDPGMELHLIHYSYGVNSTEKGDLSSESTVSRIRTEHFPLTLESARPSHTSQYLCASTIGLAGGGTGELFFGEGSRLTVL.

The rearrangement joins TRBV10-3 to TRBJ2-1; 9 bases agree with TRBD2. Trimming cost V 9 bases and J 7 bases; bases outside gene matches: 10. CDR3 length equals 14 residues. CDR1 and CDR2 from the germline V gene are ENHRY and SYGVKD. Here the CDR3 DNA reads TGTGCCATGCAGAAGGCGGGAGGGCCAAATGAGCAGTTCTTC. It codes for CAMQKAGGPNEQFF.

The rearrangement links TRBV18 to TRBJ2-5; D gene uncertain. V shed 4 bases and J shed 5 bases, with 14 bases lying between them. CDR1 and CDR2 (germline): KGHSH, LQKENI. This CDR3 spans 14 amino acids. The CDR3 coding sequence is TGTGCCAGCTCACTCACCAACGGAAGGGAGACCCAGTACTTC. This gives the protein CASSLTNGRETQYF. Looking up the rest from reference TRBV18 and TRBJ2-5 gives the full variable domain: NAGVMQNPRHLVRRRGQEARLRCSPMKGHSHVYWYRQLPEEGLKFMVYLQKENIIDESGMPKERFSAEFPKEGPSILRIQQVVRGDSAAYFCASSLTNGRETQYFGPGTRLLVL.

The chain joins TRBV7-6 to TRBJ2-7; TRBD2 agrees at 8 bases. V was pared by 1 base and J by 2 bases, with 13 bases of the junction left unmatched. Germline CDR1 is SGHVS and CDR2 is FNYEAQ. The CDR3 has 18 residues. The CDR3 sequence is CASSLERGQGLHTYEQYF. DNA of the CDR3: TGTGCCAGCAGCTTAGAGCGGGGGCAGGGACTACACACCTACGAGCAGTACTTC.

A few counts support this clone. The chain is built from TRBV5-1 and TRBJ2-7; 9 positions agree with TRBD1. This CDR3 has 16 residues. Germline V gene sequence: CDR1 SGHRS, CDR2 YFSETQ. After removal of 0 bases from V and 1 base from J, the junction contained 5 bases not matched to a gene. The CDR3 DNA sequence: TGCGCCAGCAGCTTGGCTCTGGGACAGGGTTCCTACGAGCAGTACTTC. Its protein product is CASSLALGQGSYEQYF.

This rearrangement joins TRBV12-3 or TRBV12-4 to TRBJ2-7; TRBD1 might be the D (5 bases). This CDR3 contains 12 residues. V was shortened by 9 bases and J by 2 bases, with 11 bases between the two germline ends. This CDR3 is CASRAGPYEQYF. The CDR3 bases are TGTGCCAGTCGGGCAGGGCCCTACGAGCAGTACTTC.

The chain links TRBV27 to TRBJ1-5; D gene unclear. The CDR3 contains 14 residues. Germline values: CDR1 MNHEY, CDR2 SMNVEV (reference sequence). V was clipped by 0 bases and J by 4 bases, with 7 bases between them. DNA of the CDR3: TGTGCCAGCAGTTTATCGAACCCTAATCAGCCCCAGCATTTT. Translating it yields CASSLSNPNQPQHF.

The rearrangement uses TRBV9 and TRBJ2-7; 9 bases align to TRBD1. J was trimmed by 2 bases and V by 4 bases; bases with no gene match: 4. The CDR3 has 14 residues. Germline V gene data show CDR1 as SGDLS and CDR2 as YYNGEE. CDR3 in amino acids: CASSPGQGPYEQYF. The CDR3 DNA reads as TGTGCCAGCAGCCCGGGACAGGGCCCCTACGAGCAGTACTTC.

The V gene is TRBV7-9, the J gene TRBJ1-1, with D maybe TRBD1 (6 bases). CDR1 SEHNR and CDR2 FQNEAQ come from the germline V gene (reference sequence). The CDR3 consists of 13 residues. Between the trimmed V and J ends, which lost 4 bases and 8 bases, there was a span of 14 bases. The CDR3 spells CASSSTLGQEAFF. CDR3 bases: TGTGCCAGCAGCTCGACCCTAGGACAGGAAGCTTTCTTT.

The chain carries TRBV3-1 (or the pseudogene TRBV3-2) and TRBJ1-2; unclear D gene. Trimming stripped 4 bases from V and 4 bases from J, with 7 bases between. Germline CDR1 is LGHDT and CDR2 is YNNKEL (reference sequence). This CDR3 comprises 12 residues. Here the CDR3 reads CASSLPGYGYTF. Here the CDR3 DNA reads TGTGCCAGCAGCCTTCCAGGCTATGGCTACACCTTC.

The rearrangement joins TRBV25-1 to TRBJ2-3; TRBD1 aligns across 7 bases. V lost 8 bases, J lost 7 bases, and 12 bases stayed unmatched. CDR1 and CDR2 (germline): MGHDK, SYGVNS. The CDR3 spans 14 residues. The CDR3 coding sequence is TGTGCCAGCCAAAGACAGGGACGATCAAATACGCAGTATTTT. Amino acids: CASQRQGRSNTQYF.

The gene calls are TRBV27 and TRBJ2-7, with 9 nucleotides matching TRBD2. V was clipped by 3 bases and J by 3 bases; unmatched bases: 3. This CDR3 has 14 residues. Germline values: CDR1 MNHEY, CDR2 SMNVEV (reference sequence). DNA of the CDR3: TGTGCCAGCAGTTTTCTGCGGGAGGGCTACGAGCAGTACTTC. This gives the protein CASSFLREGYEQYF.

The chain is built from TRBV21-1 and TRBJ2-4; TRBD1, the table's D call, lacks a check against the DNA. TRBV21-1 corresponds to a pseudogene. The CDR3 is made up of 15 amino acids. CDR3: CARGDRGYGKNIQYF. The CDR3 DNA sequence: TGTGCCAGGGGGGACAGGGGGTACGGCAAAAACATTCAGTACTTC.

This chain uses TRBV12-3 or TRBV12-4 with TRBJ2-3; D gene unclear. V was trimmed by 6 bases and J by 7 bases, leaving 11 bases between them. CDR3 size: 12 residues. The CDR3 coding sequence is TGTGCCAGCAGGAACATGGTTAATACGCAGTATTTT. It encodes CASRNMVNTQYF.

The chain has TRBV6-6 and TRBJ1-5; weak D call: TRBD1 (5 bases). Trimming left V 2 bases short and J 2 bases short, with 10 bases between. Germline-derived CDR1 and CDR2 are MNHNY and SVGAGI (reference sequence). This CDR3 region has 15 residues. The CDR3 DNA is TGTGCCAGCAGTTACATGGGGCAGGGCAATCAGCCCCAGCATTTT. Its translation: CASSYMGQGNQPQHF.

This clone showed up just once. J is TRBJ2-3 and V is TRBV19; 8 bases are shared with TRBD2. This CDR3 has 14 residues. V lost 7 bases and J lost 6; bases outside the gene matches: 9. Germline CDR1 LNHDA, CDR2 SQIVND (reference sequence). The DNA for the CDR3 is TGTGCCAGTAATCAGGGACTAGGAGTCGATACGCAGTATTTT. Protein sequence: CASNQGLGVDTQYF. Full variable domain (rest looked up from reference TRBV19 and TRBJ2-3): DGGITQSPKYLFRKEGQNVTLSCEQNLNHDAMYWYRQDPGQGLRLIYYSQIVNDFQKGDIAEGYSVSREKKESFPLTVTSAQKNPTAFYLCASNQGLGVDTQYFGPGTRLTVL.

This chain connects TRBV2 to TRBJ2-7; TRBD1 agrees at 10 bases. The CDR3 covers 15 residues. The V gene end was trimmed by 3 bases and the J gene end by 4 bases; junction bases not matched to a gene: 6. The V gene's germline CDR1 is SNHLY and CDR2 FYNNEI. The DNA of the CDR3 is TGTGCCAGCAGTGAGGGGGGACAGGGGTGGTACGAGCAGTACTTC. Its protein product is CASSEGGQGWYEQYF.

The chain employs TRBV7-3 and TRBJ2-1, with 10 bases aligning to TRBD2. Germline V gives CDR1 SGHTA, CDR2 FQGTGA. V lost 0 bases to trimming and J lost 8 bases; unmatched junction nucleotides: 4. CDR3 length equals 15 residues. The DNA of the CDR3 is TGTGCCAGCAGCTTAACCCCTAGCGGGAGATATGAGCAGTTCTTC. It translates to CASSLTPSGRYEQFF.